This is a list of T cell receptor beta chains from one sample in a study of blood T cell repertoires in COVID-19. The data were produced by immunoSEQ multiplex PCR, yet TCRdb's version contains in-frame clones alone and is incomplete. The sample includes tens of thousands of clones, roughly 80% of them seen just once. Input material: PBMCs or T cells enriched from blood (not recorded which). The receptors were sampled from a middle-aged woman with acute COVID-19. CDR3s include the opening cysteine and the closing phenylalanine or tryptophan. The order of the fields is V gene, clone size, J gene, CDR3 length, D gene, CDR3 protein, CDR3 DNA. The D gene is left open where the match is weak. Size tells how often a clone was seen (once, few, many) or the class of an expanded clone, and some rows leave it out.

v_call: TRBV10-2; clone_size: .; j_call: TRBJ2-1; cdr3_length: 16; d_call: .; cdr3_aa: CASSADSGTFYNEQFF; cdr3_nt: TGCGCCAGCAGTGCGGATAGCGGAACCTTCTACAATGAGCAGTTCTTC
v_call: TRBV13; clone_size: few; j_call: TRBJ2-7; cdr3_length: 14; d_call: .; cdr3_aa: CASSPGLLTYEQYF; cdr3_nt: TGTGCCAGCAGCCCCGGACTCCTAACCTACGAGCAGTACTTC
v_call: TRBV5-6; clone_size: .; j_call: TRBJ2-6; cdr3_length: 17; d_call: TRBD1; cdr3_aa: CASSRWDRVPGANVLTF; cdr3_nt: TGTGCCAGCAGCAGGTGGGACAGGGTCCCTGGGGCCAACGTCCTGACTTTC
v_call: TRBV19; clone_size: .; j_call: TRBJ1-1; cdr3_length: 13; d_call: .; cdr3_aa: CAISENRNTEAFF; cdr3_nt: TGTGCCATAAGCGAGAACCGGAACACTGAAGCTTTCTTT
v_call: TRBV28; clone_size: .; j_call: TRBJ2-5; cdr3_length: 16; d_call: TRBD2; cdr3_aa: CASSFIAGGLQETQYF; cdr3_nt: TGTGCCAGCAGTTTTATAGCGGGGGGCCTCCAAGAGACCCAGTACTTC
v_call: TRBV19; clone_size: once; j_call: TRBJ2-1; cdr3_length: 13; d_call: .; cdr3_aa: CASHPRSGNEQFF; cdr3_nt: TGTGCCAGCCACCCCAGATCGGGCAATGAGCAGTTCTTC
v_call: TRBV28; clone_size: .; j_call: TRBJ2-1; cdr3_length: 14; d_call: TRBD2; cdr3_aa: CASTAGGPYNEQFF; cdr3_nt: TGTGCCAGTACAGCGGGAGGCCCCTACAATGAGCAGTTCTTC
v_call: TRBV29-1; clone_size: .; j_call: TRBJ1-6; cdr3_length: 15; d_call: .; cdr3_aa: CSVREGSSYNSPLHF; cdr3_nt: TGCAGCGTTAGGGAGGGGAGCTCCTATAATTCACCCCTCCACTTT
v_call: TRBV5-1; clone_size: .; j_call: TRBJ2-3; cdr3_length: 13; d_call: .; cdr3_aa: CASCRQYTDTQYF; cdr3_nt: TGCGCCAGCTGTAGACAGTACACAGATACGCAGTATTTT
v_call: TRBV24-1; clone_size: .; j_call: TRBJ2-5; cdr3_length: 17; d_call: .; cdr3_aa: CATSGLRAPSLQETQYF; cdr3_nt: TGTGCCACCAGTGGACTTCGGGCGCCTAGCCTGCAAGAGACCCAGTACTTC
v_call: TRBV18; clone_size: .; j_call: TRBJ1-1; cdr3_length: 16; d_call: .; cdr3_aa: CASSPQTLLMNTEAFF; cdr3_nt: TGTGCCAGCTCACCGCAGACACTTCTCATGAACACTGAAGCTTTCTTT
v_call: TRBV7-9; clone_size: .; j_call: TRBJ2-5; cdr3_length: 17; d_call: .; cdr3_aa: CASKPEPLAKGEETQYF; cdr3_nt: TGTGCCAGCAAACCCGAGCCCCTAGCGAAAGGCGAAGAGACCCAGTACTTC
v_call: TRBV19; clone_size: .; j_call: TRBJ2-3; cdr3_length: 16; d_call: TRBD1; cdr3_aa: CASSIIGTGSPDTQYF; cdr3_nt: TGTGCCAGTAGTATAATTGGGACAGGTTCCCCAGATACGCAGTATTTT
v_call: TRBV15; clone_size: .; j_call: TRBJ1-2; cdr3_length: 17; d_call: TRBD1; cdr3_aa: CATSRDITGTGIGGYTF; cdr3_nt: TGTGCCACCAGCAGAGACATCACCGGGACAGGGATAGGTGGCTACACCTTC
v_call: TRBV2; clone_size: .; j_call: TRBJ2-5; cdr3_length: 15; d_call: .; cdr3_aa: CASSELGQVGETQYF; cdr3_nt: TGTGCCAGCAGTGAATTGGGGCAGGTCGGAGAGACCCAGTACTTC
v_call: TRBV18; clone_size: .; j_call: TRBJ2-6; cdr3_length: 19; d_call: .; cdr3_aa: CASSPTAGTSNTGANVLTF; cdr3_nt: TGTGCCAGCTCACCTACAGCCGGGACAAGCAACACTGGGGCCAACGTCCTGACTTTC
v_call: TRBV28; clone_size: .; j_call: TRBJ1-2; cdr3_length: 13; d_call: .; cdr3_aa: CASTPRANYGYTF; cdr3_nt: TGTGCCAGCACCCCCCGGGCTAACTATGGCTACACCTTC
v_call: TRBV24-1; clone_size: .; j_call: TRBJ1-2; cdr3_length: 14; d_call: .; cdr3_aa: CATSDAGTSYGYTF; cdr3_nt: TGTGCCACCAGTGATGCCGGGACAAGTTATGGCTACACCTTC
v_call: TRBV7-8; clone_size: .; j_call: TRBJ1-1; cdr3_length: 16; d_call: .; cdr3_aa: CASSLARANMNTEAFF; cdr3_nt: TGTGCCAGCAGCTTAGCGCGGGCGAACATGAACACTGAAGCTTTCTTT
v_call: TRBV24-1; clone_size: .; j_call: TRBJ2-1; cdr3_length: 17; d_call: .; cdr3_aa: CATSFSMGGSSYNEQFF; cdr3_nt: TGTGCCACCAGTTTCTCAATGGGTGGGAGCTCCTACAATGAGCAGTTCTTC
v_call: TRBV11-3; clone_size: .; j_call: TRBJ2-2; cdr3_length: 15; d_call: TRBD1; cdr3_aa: CASSLGGQRAGELFF; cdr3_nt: TGTGCCAGCAGCTTAGGGGGACAGAGGGCCGGGGAGCTGTTTTTT
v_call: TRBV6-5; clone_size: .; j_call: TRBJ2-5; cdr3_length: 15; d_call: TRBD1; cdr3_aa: CASRTGGFRQETQYF; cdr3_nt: TGTGCCAGCAGGACAGGGGGTTTTCGACAAGAGACCCAGTACTTC
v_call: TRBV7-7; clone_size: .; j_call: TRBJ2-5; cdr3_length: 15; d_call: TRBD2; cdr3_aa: CASSSLGLAGETQYF; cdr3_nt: TGTGCCAGCAGCTCTCTGGGACTAGCTGGGGAGACCCAGTACTTC
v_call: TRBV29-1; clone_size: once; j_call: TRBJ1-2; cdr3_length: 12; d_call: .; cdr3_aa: CSVEEGLYGYTF; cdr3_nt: TGCAGCGTTGAAGAGGGGCTCTATGGCTACACCTTC
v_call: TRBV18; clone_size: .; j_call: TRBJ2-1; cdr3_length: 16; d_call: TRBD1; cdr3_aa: CASSPGQGAHVDEQFF; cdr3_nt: TGTGCCAGCTCACCCGGACAGGGGGCGCATGTGGATGAGCAGTTCTTC
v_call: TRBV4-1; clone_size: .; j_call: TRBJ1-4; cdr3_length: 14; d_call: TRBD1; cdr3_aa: CASSQGRGPEKLFF; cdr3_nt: TGCGCCAGCAGCCAAGGCAGGGGGCCTGAAAAACTGTTTTTT
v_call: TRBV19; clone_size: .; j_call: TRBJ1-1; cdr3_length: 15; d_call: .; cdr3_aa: CASSIGDIAGAEAFF; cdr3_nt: TGTGCCAGTAGTATCGGGGATATTGCGGGTGCCGAAGCTTTCTTT
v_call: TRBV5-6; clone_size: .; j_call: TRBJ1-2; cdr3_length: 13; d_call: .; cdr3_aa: CASSSLANYGYTF; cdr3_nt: TGTGCCAGCAGCTCCTTAGCTAACTATGGCTACACCTTC
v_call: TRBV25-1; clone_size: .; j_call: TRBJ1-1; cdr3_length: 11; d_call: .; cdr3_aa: CASSEFLEAFF; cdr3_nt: TGTGCCAGCAGTGAATTTCTAGAAGCTTTCTTT
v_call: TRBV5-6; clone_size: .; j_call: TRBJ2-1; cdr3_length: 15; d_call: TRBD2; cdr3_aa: CASSLSGSSYNEQFF; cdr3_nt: TGTGCCAGCAGCCTAAGCGGGAGCTCCTACAATGAGCAGTTCTTC
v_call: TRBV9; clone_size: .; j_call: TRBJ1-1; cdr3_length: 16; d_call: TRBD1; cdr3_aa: CASSVAPTGFDTEAFF; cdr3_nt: TGTGCCAGCAGCGTAGCACCGACAGGGTTTGACACTGAAGCTTTCTTT
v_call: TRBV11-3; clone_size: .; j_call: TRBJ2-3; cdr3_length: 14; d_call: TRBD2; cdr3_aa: CASSPAGVGDTQYF; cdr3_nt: TGTGCCAGCAGCCCAGCGGGAGTAGGGGATACGCAGTATTTT
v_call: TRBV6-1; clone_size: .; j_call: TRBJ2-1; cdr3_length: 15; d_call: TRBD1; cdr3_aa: CASSEGTGYYNEQFF; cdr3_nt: TGTGCCAGCAGTGAGGGGACAGGGTACTACAATGAGCAGTTCTTC
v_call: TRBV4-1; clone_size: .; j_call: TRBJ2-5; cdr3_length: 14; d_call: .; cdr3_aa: CASSHPDYQETQYF; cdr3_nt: TGCGCCAGCAGCCATCCCGACTATCAAGAGACCCAGTACTTC
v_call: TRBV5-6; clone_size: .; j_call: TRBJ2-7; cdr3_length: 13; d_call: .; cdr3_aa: CASSSTGRYEQYF; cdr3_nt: TGTGCCAGCAGCTCGACAGGGAGGTACGAGCAGTACTTC
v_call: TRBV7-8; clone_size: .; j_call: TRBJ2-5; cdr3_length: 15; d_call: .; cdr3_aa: CASSLANSFQETQYF; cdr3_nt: TGTGCCAGCAGCTTAGCGAACAGTTTCCAAGAGACCCAGTACTTC
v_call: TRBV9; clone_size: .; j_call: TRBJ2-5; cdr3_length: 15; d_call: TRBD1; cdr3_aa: CASSPRTGETETQYF; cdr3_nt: TGTGCCAGCAGCCCCCGGACAGGGGAGACTGAGACCCAGTACTTC
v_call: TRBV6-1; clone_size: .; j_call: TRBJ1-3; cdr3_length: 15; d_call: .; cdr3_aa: CASSEIRGVGNTIYF; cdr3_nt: TGTGCCAGCAGTGAAATCCGGGGGGTCGGAAACACCATATATTTT
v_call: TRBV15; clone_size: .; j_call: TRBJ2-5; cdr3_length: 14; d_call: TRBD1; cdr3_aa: CATTWDRGRETQYF; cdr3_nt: TGTGCCACCACGTGGGACAGGGGGCGAGAGACCCAGTACTTC
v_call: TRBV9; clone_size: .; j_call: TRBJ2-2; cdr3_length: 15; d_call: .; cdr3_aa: CASSVRGPNTGELFF; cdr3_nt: TGTGCCAGCAGCGTCAGGGGCCCGAACACCGGGGAGCTGTTTTTT
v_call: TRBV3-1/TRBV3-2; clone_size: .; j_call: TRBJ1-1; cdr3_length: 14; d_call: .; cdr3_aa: CASSRQSLGAEAFF; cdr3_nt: TGTGCCAGCAGCCGACAGTCACTCGGAGCTGAAGCTTTCTTT
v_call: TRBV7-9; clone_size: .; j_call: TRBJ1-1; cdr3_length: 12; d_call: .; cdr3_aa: CASSPLTGEAFF; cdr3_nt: TGTGCCAGCAGCCCTCTTACGGGTGAAGCTTTCTTT
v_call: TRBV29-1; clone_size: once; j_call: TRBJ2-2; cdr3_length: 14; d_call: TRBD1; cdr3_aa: CSAVGQGGTGELFF; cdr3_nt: TGCAGCGCGGTCGGACAGGGCGGCACCGGGGAGCTGTTTTTT
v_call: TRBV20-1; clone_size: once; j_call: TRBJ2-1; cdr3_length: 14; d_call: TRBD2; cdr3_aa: CSASPSGGAYEQFF; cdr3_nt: TGCAGTGCTAGTCCTAGCGGGGGGGCTTATGAGCAGTTCTTC
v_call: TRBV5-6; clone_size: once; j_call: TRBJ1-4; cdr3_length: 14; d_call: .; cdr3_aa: CASSLGRTNEKLFF; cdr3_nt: TGTGCCAGCAGCTTGGGTAGAACTAATGAAAAACTGTTTTTT
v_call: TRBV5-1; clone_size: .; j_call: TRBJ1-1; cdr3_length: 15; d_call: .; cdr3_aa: CASSLVTGLDTEAFF; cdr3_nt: TGCGCCAGCAGCTTGGTGACAGGTTTAGACACTGAAGCTTTCTTT
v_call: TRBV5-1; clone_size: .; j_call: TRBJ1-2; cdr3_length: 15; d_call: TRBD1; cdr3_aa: CASSLRTGDNYGYTF; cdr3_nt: TGCGCCAGCAGCTTGCGGACAGGGGATAACTATGGCTACACCTTC
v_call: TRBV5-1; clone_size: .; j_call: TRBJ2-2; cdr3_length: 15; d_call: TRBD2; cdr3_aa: CASSPPGGDTGELFF; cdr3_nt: TGCGCCAGCAGCCCACCCGGGGGGGACACCGGGGAGCTGTTTTTT
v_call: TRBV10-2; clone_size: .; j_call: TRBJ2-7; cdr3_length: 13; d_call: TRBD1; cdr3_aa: CASGAGGTYEQYF; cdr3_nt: TGCGCCAGCGGGGCAGGGGGAACCTACGAGCAGTACTTC
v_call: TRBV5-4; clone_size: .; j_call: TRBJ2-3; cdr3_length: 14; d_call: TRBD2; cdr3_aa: CASSDGLGTDTQYF; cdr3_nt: TGTGCCAGCAGCGACGGACTAGGGACAGATACGCAGTATTTT
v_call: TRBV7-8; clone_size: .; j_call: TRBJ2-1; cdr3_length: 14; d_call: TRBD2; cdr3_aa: CASSLDLAGAGRFF; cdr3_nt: TGTGCCAGCAGCTTAGACCTAGCGGGGGCGGGGCGGTTCTTC
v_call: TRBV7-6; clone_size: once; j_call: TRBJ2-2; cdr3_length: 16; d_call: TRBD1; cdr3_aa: CASSPRGTGGFGELFF; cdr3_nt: TGTGCCAGCAGCCCCCGGGGGACAGGGGGTTTCGGGGAGCTGTTTTTT
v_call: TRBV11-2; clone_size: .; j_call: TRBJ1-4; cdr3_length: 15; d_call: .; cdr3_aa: CASSLERGPGEKLFF; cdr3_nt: TGTGCCAGCAGCTTAGAGCGGGGGCCGGGTGAAAAACTGTTTTTT
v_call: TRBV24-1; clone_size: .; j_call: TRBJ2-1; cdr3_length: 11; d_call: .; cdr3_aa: CATSVRNEQFF; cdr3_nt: TGTGCCACCAGTGTGAGGAATGAGCAGTTCTTC
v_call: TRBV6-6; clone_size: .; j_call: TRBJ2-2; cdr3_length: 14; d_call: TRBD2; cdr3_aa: CASKSGLAGGELFF; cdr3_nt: TGTGCCAGCAAGTCGGGACTAGCAGGCGGGGAGCTGTTTTTT
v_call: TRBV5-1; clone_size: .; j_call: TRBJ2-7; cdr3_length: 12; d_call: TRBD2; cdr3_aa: CASSSGRYEQYF; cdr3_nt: TGCGCCAGCAGTAGCGGGAGGTACGAGCAGTACTTC
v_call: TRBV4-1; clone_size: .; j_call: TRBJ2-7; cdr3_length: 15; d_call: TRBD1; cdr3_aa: CASSRTDRTSYEQYF; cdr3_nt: TGCGCCAGCAGCCGTACGGACAGGACCTCCTACGAGCAGTACTTC
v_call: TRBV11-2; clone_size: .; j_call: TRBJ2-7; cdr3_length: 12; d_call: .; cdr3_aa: CASSPFAYEQYF; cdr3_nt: TGTGCCAGCAGCCCTTTCGCCTACGAGCAGTACTTC
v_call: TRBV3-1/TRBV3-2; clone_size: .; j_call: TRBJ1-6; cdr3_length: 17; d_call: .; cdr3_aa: CASSRPRGDLYNSPLHF; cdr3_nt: TGTGCCAGCAGCCGGCCCAGGGGCGACCTCTATAATTCACCCCTCCACTTT
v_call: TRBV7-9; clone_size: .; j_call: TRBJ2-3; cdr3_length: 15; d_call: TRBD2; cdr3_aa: CASSFVAGRTDTQYF; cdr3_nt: TGTGCCAGCAGCTTCGTAGCGGGGCGCACAGATACGCAGTATTTT